This T cell receptor (beta chain) was found in a study of OX40 agonist ivuxolimab in advanced cancers. Study conclusions and caveats: Normalized T-cell clonal expansion was also low in a subset of nonresponders. Expanded clones were, on average, more numerous among CD8+ T cells than CD4+.

Looked up from germline, CDR1 is SGHTA and CDR2 is FQGTGA. Trimming at V came to 5 bases and at J to 4 bases, leaving 7 bases not matched to a gene. CDR3 length: 14 residues. Method: immunoSEQ multiplex PCR; TCRdb's copy keeps in-frame clones and lacks some. The sample has around 40,000 clones, around 86% seen once. Concerning this clone itself: Its antigen is unidentified.

A history of autoimmune disease or systemic immunosuppression excluded patients. Cycle 7 day 1, cycle 4 day 1, and baseline were the timepoints at which blood was sampled. Sequencing used CD4+ or CD8+ T cells sorted from blood, obtained in a trial of the OX40 agonist ivuxolimab. The sequence was obtained from an adult with an advanced solid tumor such as melanoma, head and neck, liver or kidney cancer. V usage is TRBV7-3 and J usage is TRBJ2-5; 7 bases are a match to TRBD1. The CDR3 sequence is CASSALGTVETQYF. DNA for the CDR3: TGTGCCAGCAGCGCCCTGGGGACAGTAGAGACCCAGTACTTC.